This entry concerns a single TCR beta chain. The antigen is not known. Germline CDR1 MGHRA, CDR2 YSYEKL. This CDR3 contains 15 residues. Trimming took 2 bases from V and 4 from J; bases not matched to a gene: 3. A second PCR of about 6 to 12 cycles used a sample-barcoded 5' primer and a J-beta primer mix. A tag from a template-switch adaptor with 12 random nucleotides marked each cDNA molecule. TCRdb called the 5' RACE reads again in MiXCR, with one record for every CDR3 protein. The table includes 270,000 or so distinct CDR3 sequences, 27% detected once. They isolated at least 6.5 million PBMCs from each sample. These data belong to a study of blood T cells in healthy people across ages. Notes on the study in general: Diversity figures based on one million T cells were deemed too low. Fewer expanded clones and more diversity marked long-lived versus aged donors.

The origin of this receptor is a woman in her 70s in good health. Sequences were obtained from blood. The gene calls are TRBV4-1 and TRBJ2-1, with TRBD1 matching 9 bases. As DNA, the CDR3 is TGCGCCAGCAGCCAATACAGGGGGCTTTACAATGAGCAGTTCTTC. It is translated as CASSQYRGLYNEQFF.